A selection of T cell receptor beta chains follows, all from one sample in a study of cytomegalovirus exposure and HLA in healthy donors. Libraries were prepared by immunoSEQ multiplex PCR; TCRdb keeps only in-frame clonotypes and omits some of them. The table shows around 150,000 clones, with about 89% occurring only once. Sequenced input: PBMCs. All receptors derive from a man between 18 and 29 years old in good health and CMV-seronegative. CDR3s include the opening cysteine and the closing phenylalanine or tryptophan. Fields, in order: CDR3 DNA, CDR3 protein, J gene, D gene, V gene, clone size. The D gene is left open where the match is weak. Part of the rows lack a size; the others show once, few, many or a class for expanded clones.

cdr3_nt: TGTGCCAGCAGCATTAGCGGGATGAGGGGTGAGCAGTTCTTC
cdr3_aa: CASSISGMRGEQFF
j_call: TRBJ2-1
d_call: TRBD2
v_call: TRBV5-6
clone_size: once

cdr3_nt: TGTGCCTCGCCGAAGAGCGGGAGTGGCTCCTACAATGAGCAGTTCTTC
cdr3_aa: CASPKSGSGSYNEQFF
j_call: TRBJ2-1
d_call: TRBD2
v_call: TRBV28
clone_size: NA

cdr3_nt: TGTGCCAGCAGTGAACCCCATACGGGAGTAAGTGAGCAGTTCTTC
cdr3_aa: CASSEPHTGVSEQFF
j_call: TRBJ2-1
d_call: NA
v_call: TRBV6-1
clone_size: NA

cdr3_nt: TGTGCCAGCAGTGCGGGAGCGGGGGACGCAGATACGCAGTATTTT
cdr3_aa: CASSAGAGDADTQYF
j_call: TRBJ2-3
d_call: TRBD2
v_call: TRBV6-4
clone_size: NA

cdr3_nt: TGTGCCAGCCGCGGACGGGCGGGCACTGAAGCTTTCTTT
cdr3_aa: CASRGRAGTEAFF
j_call: TRBJ1-1
d_call: NA
v_call: TRBV6-1
clone_size: NA

cdr3_nt: TGTGCCACCAGAGGACAGGGTGTGAGAGAAACTGAAGCTTTCTTT
cdr3_aa: CATRGQGVRETEAFF
j_call: TRBJ1-1
d_call: TRBD1
v_call: TRBV15
clone_size: NA

cdr3_nt: TGTGCCAGCAGCTCCGCGTCGATCGCGGGAAACTACGAGCAGTACTTC
cdr3_aa: CASSSASIAGNYEQYF
j_call: TRBJ2-7
d_call: NA
v_call: TRBV7-8
clone_size: once

cdr3_nt: TGTGCCAGCAGCTTAGGAGGTAGCCTGGGCTACAATGAGCAGTTCTTC
cdr3_aa: CASSLGGSLGYNEQFF
j_call: TRBJ2-1
d_call: NA
v_call: TRBV7-2
clone_size: NA

cdr3_nt: TGCGCCAGCATGGGCGGACGGCCAGGGAATTCACCCCTCCACTTT
cdr3_aa: CASMGGRPGNSPLHF
j_call: TRBJ1-6
d_call: NA
v_call: TRBV23-1
clone_size: NA

cdr3_nt: TGTGCCAGTAAGGACAGGGCCAATGGCTACACCTTC
cdr3_aa: CASKDRANGYTF
j_call: TRBJ1-2
d_call: TRBD1
v_call: TRBV9
clone_size: few

cdr3_nt: TGCAGCGTTGCCCTGTGGACAGGGGCCGCCGAGCAGTACTTC
cdr3_aa: CSVALWTGAAEQYF
j_call: TRBJ2-7
d_call: TRBD1
v_call: TRBV29-1
clone_size: once

cdr3_nt: TGCGCCAGCAGCTTGGCCAGCTGGGGGCCTGGAAACACCATATATTTT
cdr3_aa: CASSLASWGPGNTIYF
j_call: TRBJ1-3
d_call: NA
v_call: TRBV5-1
clone_size: NA

cdr3_nt: TGTGCCAGCAGCTTATCCCGCGGGGGCTTTAACGAGCAGTACTTC
cdr3_aa: CASSLSRGGFNEQYF
j_call: TRBJ2-7
d_call: NA
v_call: TRBV7-3
clone_size: NA

cdr3_nt: TGTGCCAGCAGTAAAGAGGGGAGTCTAGCGGGGCCGGGGGAGACCCAGTACTTC
cdr3_aa: CASSKEGSLAGPGETQYF
j_call: TRBJ2-5
d_call: TRBD2
v_call: TRBV2
clone_size: NA

cdr3_nt: TGTGCCGCCCGGGGGAGAACAGGGGGCGCGGGAGAAAGCACATTCGGAAACACCATATATTTT
cdr3_aa: CAARGRTGGAGESTFGNTIYF
j_call: TRBJ1-3
d_call: TRBD1
v_call: TRBV19
clone_size: NA

cdr3_nt: TGTGCCAGCAGTTACGGGCAGAATCAGCCCCAGCATTTT
cdr3_aa: CASSYGQNQPQHF
j_call: TRBJ1-5
d_call: NA
v_call: TRBV6-6
clone_size: NA

cdr3_nt: TGTGCCAGCAGCTTGGCTAGCGGGGTCGGGACCCAGTACTTC
cdr3_aa: CASSLASGVGTQYF
j_call: TRBJ2-5
d_call: TRBD2
v_call: TRBV5-6
clone_size: NA

cdr3_nt: TGTGCCAGCAGTTACTCGTTTCAGGTGAACACTGAAGCTTTCTTT
cdr3_aa: CASSYSFQVNTEAFF
j_call: TRBJ1-1
d_call: NA
v_call: TRBV6-5
clone_size: once

cdr3_nt: TGTGCTAGTGGTTCCGCAGAACCAATGGTTGAGCAGTTCTTC
cdr3_aa: CASGSAEPMVEQFF
j_call: TRBJ2-1
d_call: NA
v_call: TRBV12-5
clone_size: NA

cdr3_nt: TGTGCCAGCAGCGCAGAGACAGGGGCTAATGAAAAACTGTTTTTT
cdr3_aa: CASSAETGANEKLFF
j_call: TRBJ1-4
d_call: TRBD1
v_call: TRBV9
clone_size: NA

cdr3_nt: TGTGCCACCAGCACCGGACTAGGTCCTGGGGCCAACGTCCTGACTTTC
cdr3_aa: CATSTGLGPGANVLTF
j_call: TRBJ2-6
d_call: TRBD2
v_call: TRBV15
clone_size: NA

cdr3_nt: TGCGCCAGCAGCCCCCGGGGGGGATTAAGCTACGAGCAGTACTTC
cdr3_aa: CASSPRGGLSYEQYF
j_call: TRBJ2-7
d_call: TRBD2
v_call: TRBV5-1
clone_size: NA

cdr3_nt: TGTGCCAGCAGCTTATGGTCAAGCGGCACAGATACGCAGTATTTT
cdr3_aa: CASSLWSSGTDTQYF
j_call: TRBJ2-3
d_call: NA
v_call: TRBV11-2
clone_size: NA

cdr3_nt: TGTGCCAGCAGCTGGACGGGGGAAAACATTCAGTACTTC
cdr3_aa: CASSWTGENIQYF
j_call: TRBJ2-4
d_call: NA
v_call: TRBV5-4
clone_size: NA

cdr3_nt: TGCGCCAGCAGCCCGAGGGGCGGGAGTTTTAATGAGCAGTTCTTC
cdr3_aa: CASSPRGGSFNEQFF
j_call: TRBJ2-1
d_call: TRBD2
v_call: TRBV4-3
clone_size: NA

cdr3_nt: TGTGCCAGCAGCTTAGCAGGGGATGGTCAGCCCCAGCATTTT
cdr3_aa: CASSLAGDGQPQHF
j_call: TRBJ1-5
d_call: NA
v_call: TRBV11-2
clone_size: once

cdr3_nt: TGTGCCAGCTCACGGGACTACCTAAGCACAGATACGCAGTATTTT
cdr3_aa: CASSRDYLSTDTQYF
j_call: TRBJ2-3
d_call: TRBD2
v_call: TRBV18
clone_size: NA

cdr3_nt: TGTGCCAGCAGTGTGGGGGACAGGAGGAATCAGCCCCAGCATTTT
cdr3_aa: CASSVGDRRNQPQHF
j_call: TRBJ1-5
d_call: TRBD1
v_call: TRBV6-1
clone_size: NA